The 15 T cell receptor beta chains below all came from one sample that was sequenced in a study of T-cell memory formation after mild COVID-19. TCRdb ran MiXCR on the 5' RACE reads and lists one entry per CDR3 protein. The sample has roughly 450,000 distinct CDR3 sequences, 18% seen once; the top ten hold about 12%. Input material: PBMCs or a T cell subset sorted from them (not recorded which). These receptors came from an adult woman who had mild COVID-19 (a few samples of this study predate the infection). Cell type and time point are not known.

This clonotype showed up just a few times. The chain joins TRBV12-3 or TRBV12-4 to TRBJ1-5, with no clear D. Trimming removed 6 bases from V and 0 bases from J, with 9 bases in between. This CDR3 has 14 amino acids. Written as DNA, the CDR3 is TGTGCCAGCAGCGCATACAGTAGCAATCAGCCCCAGCATTTT. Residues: CASSAYSSNQPQHF.

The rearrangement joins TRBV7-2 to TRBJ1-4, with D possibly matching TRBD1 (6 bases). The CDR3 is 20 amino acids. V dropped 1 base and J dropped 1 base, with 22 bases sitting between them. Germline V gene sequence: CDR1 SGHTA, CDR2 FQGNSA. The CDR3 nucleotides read TGTGCCAGCAGCTTAGAGGAGAGGGCACGGGGGCGCAGAACTAATGAAAAACTGTTTTTT. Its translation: CASSLEERARGRRTNEKLFF.

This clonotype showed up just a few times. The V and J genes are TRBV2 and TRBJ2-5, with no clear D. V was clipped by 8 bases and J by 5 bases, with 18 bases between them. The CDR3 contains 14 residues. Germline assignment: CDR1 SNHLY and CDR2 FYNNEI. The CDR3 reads CASCIGPGPETQYF. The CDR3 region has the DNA TGTGCCAGCTGTATAGGTCCGGGTCCGGAGACCCAGTACTTC. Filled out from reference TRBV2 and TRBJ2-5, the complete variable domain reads EPEVTQTPSHQVTQMGQEVILRCVPISNHLYFYWYRQILGQKVEFLVSFYNNEISEKSEIFDDQFSVERPDGSNFTLKIRSTKLEDSAMYFCASCIGPGPETQYFGPGTRLLVL.

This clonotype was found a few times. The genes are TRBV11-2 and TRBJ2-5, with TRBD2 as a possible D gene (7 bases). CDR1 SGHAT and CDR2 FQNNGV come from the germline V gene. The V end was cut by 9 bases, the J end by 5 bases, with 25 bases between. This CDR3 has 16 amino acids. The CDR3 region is CASTHQFGGRPETQYF. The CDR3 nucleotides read TGTGCCAGTACACATCAGTTCGGGGGGCGGCCGGAGACCCAGTACTTC.

DNA for the CDR3: TGCAGCGTTGTTACAGGGGTCCCTGGCTACACCTTC. Translated, it gives CSVVTGVPGYTF. The chain has TRBV29-1 and TRBJ1-2, with TRBD1 matching 7 bases. The J segment lost 7 bases and the V segment lost 4 bases, leaving 6 bases of the junction unmatched. The V gene's germline CDR1 is SQVTM and CDR2 ANQGSEA. This CDR3 region has 12 residues.

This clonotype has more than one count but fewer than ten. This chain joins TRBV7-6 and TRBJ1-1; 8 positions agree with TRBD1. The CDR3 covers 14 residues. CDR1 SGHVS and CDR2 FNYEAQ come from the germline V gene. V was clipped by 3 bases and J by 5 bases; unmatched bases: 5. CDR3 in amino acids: CASSFNQGATEAFF. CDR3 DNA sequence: TGTGCCAGCAGCTTTAACCAGGGGGCAACTGAAGCTTTCTTT.

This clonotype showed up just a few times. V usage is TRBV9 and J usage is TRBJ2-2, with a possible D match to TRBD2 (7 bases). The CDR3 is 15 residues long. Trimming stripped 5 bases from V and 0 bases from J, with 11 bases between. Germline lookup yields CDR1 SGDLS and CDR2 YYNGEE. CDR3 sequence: CASRGGAPNTGELFF. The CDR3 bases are TGTGCCAGCAGGGGGGGGGCGCCGAACACCGGGGAGCTGTTTTTT.

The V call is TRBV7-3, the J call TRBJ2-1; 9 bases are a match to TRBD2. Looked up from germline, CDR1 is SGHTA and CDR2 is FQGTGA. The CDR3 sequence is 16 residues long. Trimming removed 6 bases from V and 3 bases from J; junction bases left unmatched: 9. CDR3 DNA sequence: TGTGCCAGCAGAAACGGGCGGGAGGGCCGCTACAATGAGCAGTTCTTC. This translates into CASRNGREGRYNEQFF.

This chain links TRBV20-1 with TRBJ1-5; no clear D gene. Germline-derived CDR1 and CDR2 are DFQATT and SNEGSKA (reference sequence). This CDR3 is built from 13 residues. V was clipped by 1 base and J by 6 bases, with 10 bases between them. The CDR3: CSARAPVSQPQHF. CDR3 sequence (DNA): TGCAGTGCTAGAGCGCCGGTTAGTCAGCCCCAGCATTTT.

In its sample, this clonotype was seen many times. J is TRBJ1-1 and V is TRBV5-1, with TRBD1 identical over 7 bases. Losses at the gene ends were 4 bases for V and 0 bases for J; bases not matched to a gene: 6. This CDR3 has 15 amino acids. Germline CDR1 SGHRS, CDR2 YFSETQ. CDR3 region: CASSPTGRMNTEAFF. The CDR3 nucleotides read TGCGCCAGCAGCCCGACAGGGAGAATGAACACTGAAGCTTTCTTT.

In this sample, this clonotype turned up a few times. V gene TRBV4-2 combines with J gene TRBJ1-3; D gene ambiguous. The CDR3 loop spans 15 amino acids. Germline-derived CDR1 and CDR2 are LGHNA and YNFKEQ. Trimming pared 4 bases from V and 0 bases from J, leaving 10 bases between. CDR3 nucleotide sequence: TGTGCCAGCAGCCCGCAAGGGAGCTCTGGAAACACCATATATTTT. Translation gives CASSPQGSSGNTIYF.

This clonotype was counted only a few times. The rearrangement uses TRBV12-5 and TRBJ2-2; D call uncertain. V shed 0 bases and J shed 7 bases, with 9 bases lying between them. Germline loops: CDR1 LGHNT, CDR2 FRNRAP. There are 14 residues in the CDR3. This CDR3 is CASGLVISFGELFF. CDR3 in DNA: TGTGCTAGTGGTTTGGTAATCTCTTTCGGGGAGCTGTTTTTT.

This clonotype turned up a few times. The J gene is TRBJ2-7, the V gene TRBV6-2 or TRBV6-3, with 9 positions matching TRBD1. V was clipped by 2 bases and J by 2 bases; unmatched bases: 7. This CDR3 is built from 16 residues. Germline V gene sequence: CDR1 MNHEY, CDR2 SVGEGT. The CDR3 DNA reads TGTGCCAGCAGTTACGCCGCTGGGACAGGGACCTACGAGCAGTACTTC. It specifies CASSYAAGTGTYEQYF.

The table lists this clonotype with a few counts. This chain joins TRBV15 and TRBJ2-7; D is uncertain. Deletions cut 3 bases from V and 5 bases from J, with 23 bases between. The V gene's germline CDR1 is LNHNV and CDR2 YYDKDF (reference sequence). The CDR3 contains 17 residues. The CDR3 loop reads CATSSPSSQESKDEQYF. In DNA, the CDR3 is TGTGCCACCAGCAGCCCCTCGAGCCAGGAGAGTAAGGACGAGCAGTACTTC.

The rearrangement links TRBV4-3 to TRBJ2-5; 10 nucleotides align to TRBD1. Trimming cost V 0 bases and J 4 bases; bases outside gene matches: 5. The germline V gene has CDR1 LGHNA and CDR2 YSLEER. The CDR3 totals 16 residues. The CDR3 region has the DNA TGCGCCAGCAGCCAAGATGAGACAGGGGGCGCAGAGACCCAGTACTTC. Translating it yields CASSQDETGGAETQYF.